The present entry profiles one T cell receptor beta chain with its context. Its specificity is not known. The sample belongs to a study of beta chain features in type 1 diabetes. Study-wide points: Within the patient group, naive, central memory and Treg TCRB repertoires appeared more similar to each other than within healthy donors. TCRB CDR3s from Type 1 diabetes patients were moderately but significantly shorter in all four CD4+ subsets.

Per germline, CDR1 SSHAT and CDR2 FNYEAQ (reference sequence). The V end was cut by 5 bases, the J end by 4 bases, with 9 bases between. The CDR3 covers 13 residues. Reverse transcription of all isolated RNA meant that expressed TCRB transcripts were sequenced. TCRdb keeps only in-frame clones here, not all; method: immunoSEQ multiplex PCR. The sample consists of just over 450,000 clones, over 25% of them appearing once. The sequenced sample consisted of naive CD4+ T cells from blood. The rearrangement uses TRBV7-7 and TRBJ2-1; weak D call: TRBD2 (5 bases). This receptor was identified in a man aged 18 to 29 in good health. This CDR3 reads CASSGSRYNEQFF. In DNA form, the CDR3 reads TGTGCCAGCAGCGGGAGCCGTTACAATGAGCAGTTCTTC.